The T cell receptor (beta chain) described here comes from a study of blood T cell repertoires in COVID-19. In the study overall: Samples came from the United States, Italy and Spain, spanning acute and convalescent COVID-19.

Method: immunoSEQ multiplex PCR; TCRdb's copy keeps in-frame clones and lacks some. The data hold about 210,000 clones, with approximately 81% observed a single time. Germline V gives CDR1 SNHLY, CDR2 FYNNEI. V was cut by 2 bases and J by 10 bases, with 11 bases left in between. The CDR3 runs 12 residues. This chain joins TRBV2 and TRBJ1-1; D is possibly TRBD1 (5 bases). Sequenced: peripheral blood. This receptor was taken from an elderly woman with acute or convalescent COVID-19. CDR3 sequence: CASSESGLGAFF. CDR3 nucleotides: TGTGCCAGCAGTGAATCGGGACTCGGAGCTTTCTTT.